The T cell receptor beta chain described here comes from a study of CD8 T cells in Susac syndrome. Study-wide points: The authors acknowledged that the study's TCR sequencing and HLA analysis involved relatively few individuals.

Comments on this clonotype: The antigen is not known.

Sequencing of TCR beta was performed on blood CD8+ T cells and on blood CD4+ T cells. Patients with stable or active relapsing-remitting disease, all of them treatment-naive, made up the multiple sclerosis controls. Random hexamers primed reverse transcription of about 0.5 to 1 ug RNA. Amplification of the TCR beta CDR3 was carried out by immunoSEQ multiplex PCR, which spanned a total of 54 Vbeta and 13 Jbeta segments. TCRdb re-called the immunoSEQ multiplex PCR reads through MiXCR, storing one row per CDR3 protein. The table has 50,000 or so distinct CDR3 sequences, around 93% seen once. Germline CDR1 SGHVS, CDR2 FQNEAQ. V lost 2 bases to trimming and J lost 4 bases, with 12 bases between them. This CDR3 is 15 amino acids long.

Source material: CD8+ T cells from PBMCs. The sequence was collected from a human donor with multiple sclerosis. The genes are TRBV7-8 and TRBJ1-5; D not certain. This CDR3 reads CASSLSPISNQPQHF. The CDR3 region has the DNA TGTGCCAGCAGCTTATCACCGATTTCAAATCAGCCCCAGCATTTT.